The rows below give T cell receptor beta chains drawn from one sample of a study of cytomegalovirus exposure and HLA in healthy donors. TCRdb's table, derived via immunoSEQ multiplex PCR, lists solely in-frame clones and lacks some. The sample includes about 97,000 clones, approximately 82% seen only once; the top ten take just over 2.5%. Material: PBMCs. The receptors derive from a man aged 35 to 55 in good health and CMV-seronegative. Both conserved end residues are part of each CDR3. D genes are given only for firm matches. The size entry is marked missing in some rows and otherwise reads once, few, many or a size class.

TRBJ2-5	NA	NA	TRBV2	CASSGLKGVVGTQYF	TGTGCCAGCAGTGGGCTTAAAGGGGTGGTAGGGACCCAGTACTTC
TRBJ2-3	NA	TRBD2	TRBV5-4	CASSPAGGYPDTQYF	TGTGCCAGCAGTCCGGCGGGGGGGTATCCAGATACGCAGTATTTT
TRBJ1-6	NA	NA	TRBV9	CASTQEGSPLHF	TGTGCCAGCACCCAGGAGGGTTCACCCCTCCACTTT
TRBJ2-3	NA	TRBD1	TRBV18	CASSPLGQEPDTQYF	TGTGCCAGCTCACCACTGGGACAGGAGCCAGATACGCAGTATTTT
TRBJ2-5	NA	TRBD2	TRBV19	CASSPRTSGGETQYF	TGTGCCAGTAGTCCAAGGACTAGCGGGGGCGAGACCCAGTACTTC
TRBJ1-5	NA	NA	TRBV19	CASSIGGSNQPQHF	TGTGCCAGTAGTATTGGGGGGAGCAATCAGCCCCAGCATTTT
TRBJ2-1	NA	TRBD2	TRBV5-1	CASSKTSGSYNEQFF	TGCGCCAGCAGCAAGACTAGCGGCTCCTACAATGAGCAGTTCTTC
TRBJ2-4	NA	TRBD1	TRBV7-6	CASSSAFRDRSNIQYF	TGTGCCAGCAGCTCCGCCTTCCGGGACAGGTCCAACATTCAGTACTTC
TRBJ2-3	once	TRBD2	TRBV7-8	CASSLSGARGTQYF	TGTGCCAGCAGCCTCAGCGGGGCCCGAGGGACGCAGTATTTT
TRBJ1-1	NA	TRBD1	TRBV27	CASSLRALDRGKGAFF	TGTGCCAGCAGTTTAAGGGCCCTGGACAGGGGAAAAGGAGCTTTCTTT
TRBJ1-5	NA	NA	TRBV29-1	CSVESRPGQPQHF	TGCAGCGTTGAGTCCCGGCCAGGTCAGCCCCAGCATTTT
TRBJ2-5	NA	TRBD2	TRBV10-3	CAISESGRAYF	TGTGCCATCAGTGAGTCCGGGAGGGCGTACTTC
TRBJ1-1	NA	TRBD1	TRBV15	CATSRGTGATTRRNTEAFF	TGTGCCACCAGCAGGGGGACAGGGGCCACCACCCGGAGGAACACTGAAGCTTTCTTT
TRBJ1-1	NA	NA	TRBV2	CASSAVAEAFF	TGTGCCAGCAGCGCGGTGGCTGAAGCTTTCTTT
TRBJ1-2	NA	NA	TRBV6-6	CASSYTIGGAGRF	TGTGCCAGCAGTTATACGATTGGGGGGGCGGGAAGGTTC
TRBJ2-2	once	NA	TRBV10-3	CAISEQVAGELFF	TGTGCCATCAGTGAGCAGGTGGCCGGGGAGCTGTTTTTT
TRBJ1-4	NA	NA	TRBV2	CASSQEGYGEKLFF	TGTGCCAGCAGTCAGGAGGGATACGGTGAAAAACTGTTTTTT
TRBJ2-1	NA	TRBD2	TRBV2	CASSHPGLAANEQFF	TGTGCCAGCAGCCACCCGGGACTAGCGGCCAATGAGCAGTTCTTC
TRBJ1-1	NA	NA	TRBV29-1	CSPHGLGNTEAFF	TGCAGCCCTCACGGTCTTGGGAACACTGAAGCTTTCTTT
TRBJ1-2	NA	NA	TRBV5-4	CASSLVIPSRTPGGGYTF	TGTGCCAGCAGCTTGGTTATTCCATCCAGGACACCTGGTGGTGGCTACACCTTC
TRBJ2-7	NA	TRBD1	TRBV9	CASSAETGSSYEQYF	TGTGCCAGCAGCGCGGAGACAGGGAGCTCCTACGAGCAGTACTTC
TRBJ1-2	few	TRBD1	TRBV27	CASSSLDRENYGYTF	TGTGCCAGCAGTTCACTCGACAGGGAAAACTATGGCTACACCTTC
TRBJ2-2	NA	TRBD1	TRBV5-1	CASSPDRGPTGELFF	TGCGCCAGCAGCCCGGACAGGGGGCCTACCGGGGAGCTGTTTTTT
TRBJ2-1	NA	NA	TRBV5-1	CASSLVAGLETEQFF	TGCGCCAGCAGCTTGGTGGCGGGACTCGAAACGGAGCAGTTCTTC
TRBJ2-5	NA	TRBD2	TRBV7-8	CASSPHLSFSGGPGGETQYF	TGTGCCAGCAGCCCACACCTCTCGTTTAGCGGGGGGCCGGGTGGAGAGACCCAGTACTTC
TRBJ1-6	NA	TRBD1	TRBV2	CASSGDRGPLVSYNSPLHF	TGTGCCAGCAGTGGGGACAGGGGACCACTAGTCTCCTATAATTCACCCCTCCACTTT
TRBJ2-2	NA	NA	TRBV7-2	CASSGGTFTGELFF	TGTGCCAGCAGCGGAGGGACTTTCACCGGGGAGCTGTTTTTT
TRBJ1-2	NA	NA	TRBV7-8	CASSLNRAPSSNYGYTF	TGTGCCAGCAGCTTAAACAGGGCACCGTCATCTAACTATGGCTACACCTTC
TRBJ1-2	NA	NA	TRBV19	CASSNRRDYGYTF	TGTGCCAGTAGTAACAGGCGAGACTATGGCTACACCTTC
TRBJ1-2	NA	NA	TRBV7-9	CASSLALQNYGYTF	TGTGCCAGCAGCTTAGCGCTACAGAACTATGGCTACACCTTC
TRBJ2-5	NA	NA	TRBV29-1	CTPGETQYF	TGCACCCCCGGGGAGACCCAGTACTTC
TRBJ1-3	NA	NA	TRBV2	CASSPTGTSSSGNTIYF	TGTGCCAGCAGCCCGACCGGGACTTCTAGCTCTGGAAACACCATATATTTT
TRBJ1-4	NA	NA	TRBV7-8	CASSPIQGKLFF	TGTGCCAGCAGCCCGATTCAGGGGAAACTGTTTTTT
TRBJ2-5	NA	NA	TRBV7-3	CASSAGTQETQYF	TGTGCCAGCAGCGCCGGGACACAAGAGACCCAGTACTTC
TRBJ1-1	NA	TRBD1	TRBV30	CAWSGGGGTEAFF	TGTGCCTGGAGTGGAGGGGGCGGCACTGAAGCTTTCTTT
TRBJ1-1	NA	NA	TRBV6-5	CASTTGGKNTEAFF	TGTGCCAGCACCACGGGGGGGAAGAACACTGAAGCTTTCTTT
TRBJ2-7	NA	NA	TRBV4-1	CASSQGRRGSMAYEQYF	TGCGCCAGCAGCCAAGGAAGACGGGGGTCGATGGCCTACGAGCAGTACTTC
TRBJ1-5	medium-sized	NA	TRBV5-6	CASSLARGVWEPQHF	TGTGCCAGCAGCTTGGCCCGGGGGGTCTGGGAGCCCCAGCATTTT
TRBJ2-5	NA	NA	TRBV7-9	CASTGTLMGSETQYF	TGTGCCAGCACGGGGACTCTGATGGGGAGTGAGACCCAGTACTTC
TRBJ2-1	NA	TRBD2	TRBV10-3	CAISAGLAGPSSYNEQFF	TGTGCCATCAGTGCGGGACTAGCGGGGCCGAGCTCCTACAATGAGCAGTTCTTC
TRBJ2-2	NA	TRBD1	TRBV5-1	CASSSRQGAGELFF	TGCGCCAGCAGCTCCAGACAGGGGGCTGGGGAGCTGTTTTTT
TRBJ1-6	NA	TRBD1	TRBV6-5	CASRASGTEDSPLHF	TGTGCCAGCAGAGCCTCCGGGACAGAGGATTCACCCCTCCACTTT
TRBJ1-1	NA	NA	TRBV7-9	CASRRDGTYNTEAFF	TGTGCCAGCAGGCGCGATGGGACATATAACACTGAAGCTTTCTTT
TRBJ2-5	NA	TRBD1	TRBV15	CATSRDIGTGKETQYF	TGTGCCACCAGCAGAGATATTGGGACAGGCAAAGAGACCCAGTACTTC
TRBJ1-1	NA	NA	TRBV7-2	CASREGGVWMNEAFF	TGTGCCAGCAGGGAAGGGGGGGTGTGGATGAATGAAGCTTTCTTT
TRBJ1-1	NA	NA	TRBV29-1	CSASGWDMNTEAFF	TGCAGCGCCTCAGGCTGGGACATGAACACTGAAGCTTTCTTT
TRBJ2-1	NA	NA	TRBV27	CASSLLGRGEQFF	TGTGCCAGCAGTTTGCTAGGGAGAGGTGAGCAGTTCTTC
TRBJ2-3	NA	NA	TRBV4-1	CASSQATGDTQYF	TGCGCCAGCAGCCAAGCGACAGGTGATACGCAGTATTTT
TRBJ1-1	few	TRBD1	TRBV5-1	CASSFRDSQGGTEAFF	TGCGCCAGCAGCTTTCGGGACAGCCAAGGGGGTACTGAAGCTTTCTTT
TRBJ2-1	NA	TRBD2	TRBV4-1	CASSQEPGAGGHYNEQFF	TGCGCCAGCAGCCAAGAACCTGGAGCGGGGGGGCACTACAATGAGCAGTTCTTC
TRBJ1-6	NA	NA	TRBV27	CASSLMTDNSPLHF	TGTGCCAGCAGTTTAATGACAGATAATTCACCCCTCCACTTT
TRBJ2-1	NA	TRBD1	TRBV5-1	CASSSGDRGYNEQFF	TGCGCCAGCAGCTCCGGGGACAGGGGTTACAATGAGCAGTTCTTC